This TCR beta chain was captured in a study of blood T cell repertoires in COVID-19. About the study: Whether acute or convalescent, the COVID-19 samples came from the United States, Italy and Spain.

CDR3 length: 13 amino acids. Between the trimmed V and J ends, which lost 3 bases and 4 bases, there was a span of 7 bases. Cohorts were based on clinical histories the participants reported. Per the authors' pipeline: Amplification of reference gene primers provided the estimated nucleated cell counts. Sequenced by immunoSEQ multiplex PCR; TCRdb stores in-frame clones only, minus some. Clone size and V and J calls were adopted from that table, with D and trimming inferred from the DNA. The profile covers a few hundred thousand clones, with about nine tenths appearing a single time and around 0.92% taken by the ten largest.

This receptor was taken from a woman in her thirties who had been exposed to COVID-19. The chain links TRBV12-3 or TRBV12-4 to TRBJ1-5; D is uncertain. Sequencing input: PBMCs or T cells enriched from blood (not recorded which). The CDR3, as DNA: TGTGCCAGCAGTTTTCTTGAGAATCAGCCCCAGCATTTT. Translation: CASSFLENQPQHF.